The clone carrying this T cell receptor beta chain came up once. Original handling: Reference gene primer amplification gave estimated nucleated cell counts. Repertoires were generated with immunoSEQ multiplex PCR, while TCRdb's copy carries only in-frame clones and drops some. That table furnishes V, J and clone size, whereas the DNA furnished D and trimming. There are about 43,000 clones in the sample; about 80% occur only once, and around 40% lies in the top ten. This sample is drawn from a study of blood T cell repertoires in COVID-19. Study-level information: From the United States, Italy and Spain came samples of acute and convalescent COVID-19. Sources were T cells, B-cell-depleted T cells, or PBMCs; the material itself was cDNA or gDNA.

The clonotype originates from a woman older than 75 with acute or convalescent COVID-19. Sequenced input: peripheral blood.

The CDR3: CSASSGGGTDTQYF. CDR3 coding DNA: TGCAGTGCCAGTAGCGGGGGGGGAACAGATACGCAGTATTTT. This chain links TRBV20-1 with TRBJ2-3, with 11 nucleotides matching TRBD2. This CDR3 spans 14 amino acids. Germline CDR1 DFQATT, CDR2 SNEGSKA (reference sequence). V gave up 6 bases and J gave up 3 bases; unmatched junction bases: 5.